This T cell receptor beta chain came from a study of cytomegalovirus exposure and HLA in healthy donors. V lost 8 bases, J lost 2 bases, and 7 bases lay in between. CDR1 is MNHEY, CDR2 SMNVEV, per germline (reference sequence). This CDR3 is 12 amino acids long. The study's findings and limits: Using a false discovery rate of 0.05, a later analysis showed that some 16,000 TCR beta sequences were associated with HLA alleles. Analyzed later, most CMV-associated TCR beta chains appeared HLA-restricted. Some public TCRs appeared in many individuals, while most sequences were rare.

The PCR used 60 Vbeta and 13 Jbeta primers. Libraries were prepared by immunoSEQ multiplex PCR; TCRdb keeps only in-frame clonotypes and omits some of them. The table includes 100,000 to 150,000 clones, around three quarters detected once. This clone was detected a few times. Its antigen remains unknown. Sequencing was done on a sample of PBMCs. The chain uses TRBV27 and TRBJ1-5; D may be TRBD1 (5 bases). The origin of this receptor is a woman aged 45-59 years in good health and CMV-seronegative. The CDR3 region is CASGGGNQPQHF. The CDR3 DNA is TGTGCCAGCGGGGGGGGCAATCAGCCCCAGCATTTT.